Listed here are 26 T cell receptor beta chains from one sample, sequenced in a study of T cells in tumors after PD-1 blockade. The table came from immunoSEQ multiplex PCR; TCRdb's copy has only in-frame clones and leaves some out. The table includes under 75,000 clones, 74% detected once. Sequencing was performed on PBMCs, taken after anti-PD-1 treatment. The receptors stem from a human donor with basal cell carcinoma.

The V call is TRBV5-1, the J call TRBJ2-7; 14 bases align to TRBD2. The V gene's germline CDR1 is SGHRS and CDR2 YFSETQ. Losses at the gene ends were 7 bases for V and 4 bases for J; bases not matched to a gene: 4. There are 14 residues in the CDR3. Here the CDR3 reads CASSGTSGGYEQYF. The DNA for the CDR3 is TGCGCCAGCTCCGGGACTAGCGGGGGTTACGAGCAGTACTTC.

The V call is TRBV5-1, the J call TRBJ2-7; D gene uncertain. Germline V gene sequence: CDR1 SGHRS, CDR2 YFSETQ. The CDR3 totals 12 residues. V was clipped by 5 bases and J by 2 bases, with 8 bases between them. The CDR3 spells CASSPRTYEQYF. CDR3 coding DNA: TGCGCCAGCAGTCCCAGAACCTACGAGCAGTACTTC.

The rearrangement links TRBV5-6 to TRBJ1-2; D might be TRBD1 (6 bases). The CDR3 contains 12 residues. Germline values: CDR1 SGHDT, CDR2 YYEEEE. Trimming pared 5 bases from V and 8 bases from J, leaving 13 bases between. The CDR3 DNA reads TGTGCCAGCAGTTACAGGGTACAGGGCTACACCTTC. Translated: CASSYRVQGYTF.

The chain's CDR3 is CASSSDSSNQPQHF. CDR3 in DNA: TGTGCCAGCAGTTCCGACAGCAGCAATCAGCCCCAGCATTTT. V usage is TRBV5-4 and J usage is TRBJ1-5; D is perhaps TRBD1 (5 bases). The CDR3 has 14 amino acids. The germline V and J ends were trimmed by 5 bases and 1 base, with 10 bases remaining between them. From germline, CDR1 is SGHNT and CDR2 YYREEE (reference sequence).

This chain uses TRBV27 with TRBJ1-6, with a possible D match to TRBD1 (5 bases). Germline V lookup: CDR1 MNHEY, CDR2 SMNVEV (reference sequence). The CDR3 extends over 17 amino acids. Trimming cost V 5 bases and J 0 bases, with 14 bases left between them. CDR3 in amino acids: CASSPLGESSYNSPLHF. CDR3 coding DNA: TGTGCCAGCAGTCCCCTGGGGGAGAGCTCCTATAATTCACCCCTCCACTTT.

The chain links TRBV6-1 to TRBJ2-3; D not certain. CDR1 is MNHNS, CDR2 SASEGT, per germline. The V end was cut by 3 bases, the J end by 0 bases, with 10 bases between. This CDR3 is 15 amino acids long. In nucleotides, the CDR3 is TGTGCCAGCAGTGACCGTCCCCCTAGCACAGATACGCAGTATTTT. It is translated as CASSDRPPSTDTQYF.

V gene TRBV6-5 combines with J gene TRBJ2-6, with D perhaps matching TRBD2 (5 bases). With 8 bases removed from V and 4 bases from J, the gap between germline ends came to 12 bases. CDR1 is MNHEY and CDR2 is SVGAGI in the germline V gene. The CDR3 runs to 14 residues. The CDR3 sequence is CASSFGVGANVLTF. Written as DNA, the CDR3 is TGTGCCAGCTCCTTCGGGGTCGGGGCCAACGTCCTGACTTTC.

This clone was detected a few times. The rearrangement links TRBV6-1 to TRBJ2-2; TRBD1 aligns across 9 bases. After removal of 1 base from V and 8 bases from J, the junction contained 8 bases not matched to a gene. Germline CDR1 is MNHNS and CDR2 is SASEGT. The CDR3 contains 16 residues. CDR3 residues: CASSEGGTGPAGELFF. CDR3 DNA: TGTGCCAGCAGTGAAGGGGGGACAGGGCCCGCGGGGGAGCTGTTTTTT.

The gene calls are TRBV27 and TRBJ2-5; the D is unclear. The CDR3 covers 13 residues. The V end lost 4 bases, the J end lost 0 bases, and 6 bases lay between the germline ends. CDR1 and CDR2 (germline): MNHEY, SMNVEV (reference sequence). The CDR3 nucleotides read TGTGCCAGCAGTTCCAAGTACCAAGAGACCCAGTACTTC. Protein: CASSSKYQETQYF.

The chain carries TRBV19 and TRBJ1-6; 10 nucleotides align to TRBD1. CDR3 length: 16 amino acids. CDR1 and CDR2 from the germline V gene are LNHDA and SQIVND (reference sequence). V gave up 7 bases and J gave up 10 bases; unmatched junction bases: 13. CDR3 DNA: TGTGCCAGTACCGGGACAGGGGCCCCCAAAGCCTCACCCCTCCACTTT. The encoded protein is CASTGTGAPKASPLHF.

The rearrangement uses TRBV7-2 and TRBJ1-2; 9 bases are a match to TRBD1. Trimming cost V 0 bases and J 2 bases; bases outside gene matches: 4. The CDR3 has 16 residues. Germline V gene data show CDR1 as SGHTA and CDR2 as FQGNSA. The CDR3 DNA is TGTGCCAGCAGCTTAGCCGGACAGGGGAAGAACTATGGCTACACCTTC. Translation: CASSLAGQGKNYGYTF.

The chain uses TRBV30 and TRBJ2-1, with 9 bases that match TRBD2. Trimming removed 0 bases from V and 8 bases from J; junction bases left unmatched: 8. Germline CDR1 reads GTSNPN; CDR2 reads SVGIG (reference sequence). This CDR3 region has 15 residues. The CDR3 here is CAWSVRRGGSDEQFF. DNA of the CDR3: TGTGCCTGGAGTGTAAGGCGGGGGGGCTCGGATGAGCAGTTCTTC.

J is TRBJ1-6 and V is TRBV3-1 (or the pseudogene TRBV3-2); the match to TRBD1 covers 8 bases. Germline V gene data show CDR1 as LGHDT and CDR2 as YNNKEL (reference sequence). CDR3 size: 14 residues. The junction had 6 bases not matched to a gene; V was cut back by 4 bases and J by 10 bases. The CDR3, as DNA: TGTGCCAGCAGCCGAGATTCAGGGGGCTCACCCCTCCACTTT. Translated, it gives CASSRDSGGSPLHF.

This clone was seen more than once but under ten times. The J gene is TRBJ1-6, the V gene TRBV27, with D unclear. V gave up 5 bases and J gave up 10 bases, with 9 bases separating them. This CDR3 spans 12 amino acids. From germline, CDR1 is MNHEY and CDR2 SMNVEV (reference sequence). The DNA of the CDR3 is TGTGCCAGCAGTCGTCTCGGGTCACCCCTCCACTTT. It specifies CASSRLGSPLHF.

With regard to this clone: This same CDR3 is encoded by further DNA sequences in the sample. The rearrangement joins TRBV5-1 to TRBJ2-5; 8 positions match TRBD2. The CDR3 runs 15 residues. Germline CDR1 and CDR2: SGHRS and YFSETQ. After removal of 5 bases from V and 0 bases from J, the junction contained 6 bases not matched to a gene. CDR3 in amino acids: CASRSIAGNQETQYF. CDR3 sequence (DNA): TGCGCCAGCAGGTCGATAGCGGGGAACCAAGAGACCCAGTACTTC.

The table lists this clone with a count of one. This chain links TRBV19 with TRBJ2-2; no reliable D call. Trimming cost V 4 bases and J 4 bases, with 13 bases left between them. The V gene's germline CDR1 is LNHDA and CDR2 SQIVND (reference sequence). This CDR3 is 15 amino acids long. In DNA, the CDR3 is TGTGCCAGTAGTACCCTTCCCGGGCTCACCGGGGAGCTGTTTTTT. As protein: CASSTLPGLTGELFF. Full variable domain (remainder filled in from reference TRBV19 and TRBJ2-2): DGGITQSPKYLFRKEGQNVTLSCEQNLNHDAMYWYRQDPGQGLRLIYYSQIVNDFQKGDIAEGYSVSREKKESFPLTVTSAQKNPTAFYLCASSTLPGLTGELFFGEGSRLTVL.

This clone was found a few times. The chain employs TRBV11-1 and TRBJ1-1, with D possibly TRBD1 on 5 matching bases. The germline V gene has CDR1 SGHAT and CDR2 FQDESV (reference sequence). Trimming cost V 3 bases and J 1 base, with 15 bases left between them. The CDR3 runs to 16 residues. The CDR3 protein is CASSFGGARTNTEAFF. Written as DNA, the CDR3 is TGTGCCAGCAGCTTTGGAGGGGCGCGGACGAACACTGAAGCTTTCTTT.

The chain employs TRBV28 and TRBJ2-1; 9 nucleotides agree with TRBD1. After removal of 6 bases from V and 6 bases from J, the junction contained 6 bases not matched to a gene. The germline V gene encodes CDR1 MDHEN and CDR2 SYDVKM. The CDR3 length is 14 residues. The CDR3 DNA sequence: TGTGCCAGCAGGGGACAGGGTGGTGGCAATGAGCAGTTCTTC. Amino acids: CASRGQGGGNEQFF.

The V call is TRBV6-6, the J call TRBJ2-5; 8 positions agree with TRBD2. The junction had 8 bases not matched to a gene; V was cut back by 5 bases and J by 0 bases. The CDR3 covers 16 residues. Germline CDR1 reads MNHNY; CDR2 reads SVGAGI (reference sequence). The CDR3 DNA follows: TGTGCCAGCAGTCAGGGACTAGAACTGTACCAAGAGACCCAGTACTTC. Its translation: CASSQGLELYQETQYF.

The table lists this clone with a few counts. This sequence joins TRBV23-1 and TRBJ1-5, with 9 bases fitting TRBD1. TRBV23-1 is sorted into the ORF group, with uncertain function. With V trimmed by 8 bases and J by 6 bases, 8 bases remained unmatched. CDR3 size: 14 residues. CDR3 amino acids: CASGTGKSSQPQHF. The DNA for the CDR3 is TGCGCCAGCGGGACAGGGAAAAGTAGTCAGCCCCAGCATTTT.

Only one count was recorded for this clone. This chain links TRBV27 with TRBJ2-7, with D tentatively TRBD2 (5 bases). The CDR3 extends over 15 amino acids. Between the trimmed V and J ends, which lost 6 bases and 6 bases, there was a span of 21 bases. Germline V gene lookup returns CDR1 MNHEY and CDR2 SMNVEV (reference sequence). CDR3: CASSPVERRYGEQYF. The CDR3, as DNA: TGTGCCAGCAGCCCGGTGGAGCGGCGGTACGGCGAGCAGTACTTC.

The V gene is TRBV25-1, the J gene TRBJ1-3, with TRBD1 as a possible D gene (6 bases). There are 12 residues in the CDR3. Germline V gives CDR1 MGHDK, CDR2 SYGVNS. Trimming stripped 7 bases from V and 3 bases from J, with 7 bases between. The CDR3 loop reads CASKGDGNTIYF. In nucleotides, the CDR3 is TGTGCCAGCAAGGGGGATGGAAACACCATATATTTT.

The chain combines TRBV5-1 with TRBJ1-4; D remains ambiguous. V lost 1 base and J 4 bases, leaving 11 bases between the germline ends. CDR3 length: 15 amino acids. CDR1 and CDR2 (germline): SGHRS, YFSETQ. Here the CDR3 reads CASSLSWADNEKLFF. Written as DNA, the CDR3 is TGCGCCAGCAGCTTGTCCTGGGCAGATAATGAAAAACTGTTTTTT.

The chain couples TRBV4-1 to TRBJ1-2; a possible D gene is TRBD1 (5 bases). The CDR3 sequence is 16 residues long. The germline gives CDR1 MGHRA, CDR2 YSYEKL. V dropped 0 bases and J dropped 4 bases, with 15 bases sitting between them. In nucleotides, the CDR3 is TGCGCCAGCAGCCAAGATTGGGGCTCAGGAGGCTATGGCTACACCTTC. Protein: CASSQDWGSGGYGYTF.

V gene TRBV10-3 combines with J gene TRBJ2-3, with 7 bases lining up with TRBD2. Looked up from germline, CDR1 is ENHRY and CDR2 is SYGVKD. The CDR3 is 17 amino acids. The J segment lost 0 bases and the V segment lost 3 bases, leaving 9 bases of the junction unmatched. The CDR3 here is CAISDPRGGGSTDTQYF. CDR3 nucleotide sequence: TGTGCCATCAGTGACCCCCGGGGCGGGGGAAGCACAGATACGCAGTATTTT.

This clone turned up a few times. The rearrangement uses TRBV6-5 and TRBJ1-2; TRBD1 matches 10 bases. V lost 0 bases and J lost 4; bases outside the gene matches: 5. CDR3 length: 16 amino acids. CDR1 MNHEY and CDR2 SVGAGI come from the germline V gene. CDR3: CASSYSRTGGSYGYTF. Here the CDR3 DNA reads TGTGCCAGCAGTTACTCTCGGACAGGGGGATCCTATGGCTACACCTTC.